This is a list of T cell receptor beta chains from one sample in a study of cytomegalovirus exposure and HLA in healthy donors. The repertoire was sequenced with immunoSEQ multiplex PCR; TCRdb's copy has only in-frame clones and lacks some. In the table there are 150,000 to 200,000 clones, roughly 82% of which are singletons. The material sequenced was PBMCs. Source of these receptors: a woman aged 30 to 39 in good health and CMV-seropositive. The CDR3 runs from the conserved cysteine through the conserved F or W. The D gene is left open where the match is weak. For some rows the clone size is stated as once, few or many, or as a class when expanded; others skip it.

CASSPGTRAYNEQFF,TGTGCCAGCTCACCAGGGACTAGAGCCTACAATGAGCAGTTCTTC,.,TRBD2,TRBV18,TRBJ2-1
CATMGGRSYNEQFF,TGTGCCACCATGGGGGGGCGAAGCTACAATGAGCAGTTCTTC,once,.,TRBV28,TRBJ2-1
CASSSAGGETQYF,TGTGCCAGCAGCTCCGCGGGTGGGGAGACCCAGTACTTC,few,.,TRBV5-6,TRBJ2-5
CASNNRGSETQYF,TGTGCCAGTAATAATAGGGGTTCGGAGACCCAGTACTTC,.,.,TRBV6-6,TRBJ2-5
CASSEPRDRGNYEQYF,TGTGCCAGCAGTGAACCAAGGGACAGGGGAAACTACGAGCAGTACTTC,.,TRBD1,TRBV6-1,TRBJ2-7
CASSLTGSSYEQYF,TGCGCCAGCAGCTTAACGGGGAGTAGTTACGAGCAGTACTTC,.,.,TRBV5-1,TRBJ2-7
CASTSPGLVSEQYF,TGTGCCAGTACCTCACCGGGACTAGTTAGCGAGCAGTACTTC,.,TRBD2,TRBV19,TRBJ2-7
CASSLGSSGTREQYF,TGTGCCAGCAGCTTAGGATCTAGCGGGACCCGGGAGCAGTACTTC,once,TRBD2,TRBV11-3,TRBJ2-7
CASTIASNSEAFF,TGTGCCAGCACCATAGCCTCGAACTCAGAAGCTTTCTTT,.,.,TRBV2,TRBJ1-1
CASSSVARALVGEQYF,TGTGCCAGCAGCTCAGTGGCTAGAGCCCTGGTGGGCGAGCAGTACTTC,.,.,TRBV7-9,TRBJ2-7
CASNGETQYF,TGTGCCAGCAACGGGGAGACCCAGTACTTC,.,.,TRBV28,TRBJ2-5
CASSGAGGLTDTQYF,TGTGCCAGCAGCGGAGCGGGAGGACTCACAGATACGCAGTATTTT,.,TRBD2,TRBV7-9,TRBJ2-3
CASSQAGTRIYNEQFF,TGTGCCAGCAGCCAAGCCGGGACTAGGATCTACAATGAGCAGTTCTTC,.,TRBD2,TRBV14,TRBJ2-1
CSVSELSNYGYTF,TGCAGCGTTTCGGAGCTCTCGAACTATGGCTACACCTTC,.,.,TRBV29-1,TRBJ1-2
CASSLDARAITDTQYF,TGTGCCAGCAGCTTGGATGCCAGGGCAATCACAGATACGCAGTATTTT,once,.,TRBV5-6,TRBJ2-3
CASSLWAGGNQPQHF,TGTGCCAGCAGTTTATGGGCAGGGGGCAATCAGCCCCAGCATTTT,.,.,TRBV27,TRBJ1-5
CASSPQGVGTEAFF,TGTGCCAGCTCACCACAGGGGGTGGGCACTGAAGCTTTCTTT,.,.,TRBV18,TRBJ1-1
CSVEGLTDGYTF,TGCAGCGTTGAAGGACTTACGGATGGCTACACCTTC,few,.,TRBV29-1,TRBJ1-2
CASSWRYSNQPQHF,TGTGCCAGCAGTTGGCGGTATAGCAATCAGCCCCAGCATTTT,.,.,TRBV28,TRBJ1-5
CAISTSNQPQHF,TGTGCCATCAGCACAAGCAATCAGCCCCAGCATTTT,.,.,TRBV10-3,TRBJ1-5
CASSSSRTEAFF,TGTGCCAGCAGTTCAAGCCGCACTGAAGCTTTCTTT,.,.,TRBV6-5,TRBJ1-1
CASSSGQGSEQYF,TGTGCCAGCAGTTCGGGACAGGGAAGCGAGCAGTACTTC,.,TRBD1,TRBV28,TRBJ2-7
CASSGGTASTGELFF,TGTGCCAGCAGCGGCGGGACTGCTTCTACCGGGGAGCTGTTTTTT,.,.,TRBV2,TRBJ2-2
CASSFTGENYGYTF,TGTGCCAGCAGCTTTACAGGGGAAAACTATGGCTACACCTTC,.,TRBD1,TRBV5-4,TRBJ1-2
CASSSRGGVYFYEQYF,TGTGCCAGTAGTTCTCGCGGAGGGGTTTACTTCTACGAGCAGTACTTC,.,.,TRBV19,TRBJ2-7
CATSRVQTDTQYF,TGTGCCACCAGCAGAGTTCAGACAGATACGCAGTATTTT,.,.,TRBV15,TRBJ2-3
CASSLANEQYF,TGTGCCAGCAGCTTGGCAAACGAGCAGTACTTC,.,.,TRBV11-2,TRBJ2-7
CASTRQGTSGANVLTF,TGTGCCAGCACGAGACAGGGCACCTCTGGGGCCAACGTCCTGACTTTC,.,TRBD1,TRBV27,TRBJ2-6
CASSEDRETQYF,TGTGCCAGCAGTGAAGATCGGGAGACCCAGTACTTC,.,.,TRBV2,TRBJ2-5
CASSVGAAGGPPYEQYF,TGTGCCAGCAGCGTAGGGGCAGCGGGAGGGCCCCCCTACGAGCAGTACTTC,once,TRBD2,TRBV11-3,TRBJ2-7
CASSLDVLSGSYEQYF,TGTGCCAGCAGCTTAGATGTGCTTTCGGGGTCCTACGAGCAGTACTTC,.,.,TRBV7-2,TRBJ2-7
CASGLSPDSSTNEKLFF,TGTGCTAGTGGTTTGTCTCCGGACAGTTCAACTAATGAAAAACTGTTTTTT,.,.,TRBV12-5,TRBJ1-4
CASIIPGGVPFF,TGTGCCAGCATTATCCCCGGGGGGGTTCCTTTCTTT,.,.,TRBV28,TRBJ1-1
CASSLVMGSSYEQYF,TGTGCCAGCAGCTTAGTCATGGGGAGCTCCTACGAGCAGTACTTC,.,.,TRBV7-2,TRBJ2-7
CASSLAKLAGDNEQFF,TGTGCCAGCAGCTTGGCCAAACTAGCGGGAGACAATGAGCAGTTCTTC,.,TRBD2,TRBV5-4,TRBJ2-1
CASSSPTSGEGSSYEQYF,TGCGCCAGCAGCTCTCCCACTAGCGGAGAGGGGAGCTCCTACGAGCAGTACTTC,once,TRBD2,TRBV5-1,TRBJ2-7
CATGRSGNTGELFF,TGTGCCACCGGGCGTAGCGGGAACACCGGGGAGCTGTTTTTT,.,.,TRBV6-4,TRBJ2-2
CAFDPGSSGNTIYF,TGTGCCTTCGATCCGGGGTCATCTGGAAACACCATATATTTT,.,.,TRBV30,TRBJ1-3
CASSLVPAGGYTF,TGTGCCAGCAGCTTGGTGCCGGCAGGGGGCTACACCTTC,.,.,TRBV5-4,TRBJ1-2
CASSSGTSVYNEQFF,TGTGCCAGTAGTTCGGGGACTAGCGTGTACAATGAGCAGTTCTTC,.,TRBD2,TRBV19,TRBJ2-1
CASREGAGYGYTF,TGTGCCAGCAGGGAGGGGGCGGGCTATGGCTACACCTTC,.,TRBD1,TRBV6-1,TRBJ1-2
CASSLGHTGELFF,TGTGCCAGCAGCTTAGGCCACACCGGGGAGCTGTTTTTT,few,.,TRBV7-3,TRBJ2-2
CASSTGLAGRDTQYF,TGTGCCAGCAGCACCGGACTAGCGGGGAGGGATACGCAGTATTTT,once,TRBD2,TRBV11-2,TRBJ2-3
CASSFQGQPQHF,TGTGCCAGCAGCTTCCAGGGGCAGCCCCAGCATTTT,.,.,TRBV7-2,TRBJ1-5
CASSLASQGNNEQFF,TGTGCCAGCAGCTTAGCGTCCCAGGGAAACAATGAGCAGTTCTTC,.,.,TRBV7-9,TRBJ2-1
CSASGLAGYNEQFF,TGCAGCGCCAGCGGACTAGCTGGGTACAATGAGCAGTTCTTC,once,TRBD2,TRBV29-1,TRBJ2-1
CASSRGSGHLDTQYF,TGTGCCAGCAGTCGGGGCAGCGGGCACTTAGATACGCAGTATTTT,once,.,TRBV11-2,TRBJ2-3
CASSVDRVGNEQFF,TGTGCCAGCAGCGTAGACAGGGTGGGGAATGAGCAGTTCTTC,.,TRBD1,TRBV11-1,TRBJ2-1
CASSAEGLTNNEQFF,TGTGCCAGCAGCGCGGAGGGACTTACGAACAATGAGCAGTTCTTC,.,.,TRBV9,TRBJ2-1
CASSWTGDTGELFF,TGCGCCAGCAGCTGGACAGGGGACACCGGGGAGCTGTTTTTT,.,TRBD1,TRBV5-1,TRBJ2-2
CASSRQIPGGYEQYF,TGTGCCAGCAGTCGCCAGATACCGGGAGGCTACGAGCAGTACTTC,.,TRBD2,TRBV6-5,TRBJ2-7
CASSPDDRVGYEQYF,TGTGCCAGCTCCCCGGATGACAGGGTGGGTTACGAGCAGTACTTC,.,TRBD1,TRBV18,TRBJ2-7
CASIPPGQGRNQPQHF,TGTGCCAGCATACCTCCGGGACAGGGCCGAAATCAGCCCCAGCATTTT,once,TRBD1,TRBV28,TRBJ1-5
CATSAPANYGYTF,TGTGCCACTTCAGCGCCAGCTAACTATGGCTACACCTTC,.,.,TRBV28,TRBJ1-2
CASSLEKLSSYEQYF,TGTGCCAGCAGCTTAGAAAAGCTCTCCTCCTACGAGCAGTACTTC,.,.,TRBV7-2,TRBJ2-7
CASGTGDSNYGYTF,TGTGCCAGCGGGACAGGGGATTCTAACTATGGCTACACCTTC,.,TRBD1,TRBV5-6,TRBJ1-2
CATSRGRGITYEQYF,TGTGCCACCAGCAGAGGCCGGGGGATAACCTACGAGCAGTACTTC,.,.,TRBV15,TRBJ2-7